The clone carrying this T cell receptor beta chain was seen repeatedly, ten times or more. The antigen remains undetermined. This entry is derived from a study of identical twins. This CDR3 comprises 15 residues. V lost 0 bases, J lost 2 bases, and 11 bases lay in between. Germline loops: CDR1 LGHNA, CDR2 YSLEER. Each CDR3 protein is one row after TCRdb ran MiXCR on the 5' RACE reads. This sample carries approximately 260,000 distinct CDR3 sequences, roughly 8.7% of them seen once, and the ten largest clones take about 3%. The donor group consisted entirely of healthy Caucasians. Study findings and constraints: Surplus twin overlap in beta out-of-frame sequences was less pronounced. Donors were not followed over many years; analysis was cross-sectional. It was possible that invariant MAIT and iNKT cells partly confounded the zero-insertion analyses.

These records were also assigned to another study, of yellow fever vaccine responses in identical twins.

Material: CD8+ T cells sorted from blood. The TCR comes from a woman aged 18-35 years in good health. V usage is TRBV4-3 and J usage is TRBJ2-7; D uncertain. CDR3 sequence reads: CASSQDSGDTYEQYF. The CDR3 DNA follows: TGCGCCAGCAGCCAAGATTCAGGTGATACCTACGAGCAGTACTTC.